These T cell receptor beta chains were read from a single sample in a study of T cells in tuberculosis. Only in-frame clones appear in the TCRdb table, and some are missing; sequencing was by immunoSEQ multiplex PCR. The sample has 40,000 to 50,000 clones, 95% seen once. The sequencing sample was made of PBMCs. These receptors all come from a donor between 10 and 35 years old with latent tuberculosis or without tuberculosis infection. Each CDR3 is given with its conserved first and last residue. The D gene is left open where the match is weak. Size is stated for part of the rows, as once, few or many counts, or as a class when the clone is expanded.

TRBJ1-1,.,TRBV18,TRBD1,CASSPGTGVAEAFF,TGTGCCAGCTCACCTGGGACAGGGGTCGCTGAAGCTTTCTTT
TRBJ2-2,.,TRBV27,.,CASSLRTANTGELFF,TGTGCCAGCAGTTTAAGGACAGCGAACACCGGGGAGCTGTTTTTT
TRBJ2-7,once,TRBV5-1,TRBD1,CASSEGTGGLYEQYF,TGCGCCAGCAGCGAGGGGACAGGGGGACTCTACGAGCAGTACTTC
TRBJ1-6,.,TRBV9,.,CASSVDLGVSPLHF,TGTGCCAGCAGCGTAGACCTCGGAGTTTCCCCCCTCCACTTT
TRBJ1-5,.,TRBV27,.,CASSLTQVVEPQHF,TGTGCCAGCAGTTTGACACAGGTGGTAGAGCCCCAGCATTTT
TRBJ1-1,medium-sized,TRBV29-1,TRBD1,CSVTGVTEAFF,TGCAGCGTAACAGGGGTTACTGAAGCTTTCTTT
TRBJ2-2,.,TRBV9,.,CASSVDPAVMSGELFF,TGTGCCAGCAGCGTAGATCCAGCGGTTATGAGCGGGGAGCTGTTTTTT
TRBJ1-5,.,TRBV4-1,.,CASSHIGEASNQPQHF,TGCGCCAGCAGCCACATTGGGGAGGCGAGCAATCAGCCCCAGCATTTT
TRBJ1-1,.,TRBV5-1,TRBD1,CASSLRQGDTEAFF,TGCGCCAGCAGCTTGAGACAGGGGGACACTGAAGCTTTCTTT
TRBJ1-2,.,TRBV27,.,CASSLSRNNYGYTF,TGTGCCAGCAGTTTATCGCGAAACAACTATGGCTACACCTTC
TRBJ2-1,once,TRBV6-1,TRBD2,CASSEASGWRNSYNEQFF,TGTGCCAGCAGTGAGGCTAGCGGGTGGAGAAATTCCTACAATGAGCAGTTCTTC
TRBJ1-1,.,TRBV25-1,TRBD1,CASSEHYTGEGTEAFF,TGTGCCAGCAGTGAACATTACACAGGGGAAGGAACTGAAGCTTTCTTT
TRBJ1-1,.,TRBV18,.,CASSPTGNTEAFF,TGTGCCAGCTCACCCACAGGGAACACTGAAGCTTTCTTT
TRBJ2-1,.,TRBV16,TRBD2,CASSQRLAGGNNEQFF,TGTGCCAGCAGCCAGCGACTAGCGGGGGGAAACAATGAGCAGTTCTTC
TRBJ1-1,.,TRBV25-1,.,CASSSPDRAFF,TGTGCCAGCAGTTCCCCCGACAGAGCTTTCTTT